This passage covers 5 T cell receptor beta chains from one sample sequenced in a study of post-analysis software for immune sequencing data. Study-level points and caveats: Patients carried several TRBV segments more frequently than controls did, and TRBV5-6, TRBV5-1 and TRBV20-1 were among them.

Their specific antigens are unknown. The library was made from cDNA and included unique molecular identifiers. TCRdb reprocessed the PCR reads with MiXCR, giving one entry per CDR3 protein. This table has 250,000 to 300,000 distinct CDR3 sequences, approximately 34% appearing once. The sequenced sample was blood. All receptors come from a girl aged 10-17 years with multiple sclerosis.

This clonotype was counted only a few times. The chain recombines TRBV11-1 with TRBJ2-1; tentatively, D is TRBD1 (6 bases). The CDR3 loop spans 14 amino acids. Trimming removed 1 base from V and 15 bases from J, with 19 bases in between. The germline V gene has CDR1 SGHAT and CDR2 FQDESV (reference sequence). DNA for the CDR3: TGTGCCAGCAGCTTAGAGGGGGAGCGTGGGGCGCTGTTCTTC. Protein product: CASSLEGERGALFF. The full variable domain, in which reference TRBV11-1 and TRBJ2-1 provide the parts outside the CDR3, is EAEVAQSPRYKITEKSQAVAFWCDPISGHATLYWYRQILGQGPELLVQFQDESVVDDSQLPKDRFSAERLKGVDSTLKIQPAELGDSAMYLCASSLEGERGALFFGPGTRLTVL.

This clonotype was detected once. The chain links TRBV6-4 to TRBJ2-1, with D tentatively TRBD2 (7 bases). Looked up from germline, CDR1 is MRHNA and CDR2 is SNTAGT. The CDR3 totals 17 residues. The V end lost 0 bases, the J end lost 5 bases, and 17 bases lay between the germline ends. CDR3 sequence reads: CASSDSPSGGGNNEQFF. The CDR3 DNA follows: TGTGCCAGCAGTGACTCACCTAGCGGAGGGGGGAACAATGAGCAGTTCTTC.

The table lists this clonotype with many counts. The chain employs TRBV28 and TRBJ1-2; D gene ambiguous. V lost 3 bases, J lost 4 bases, and 9 bases lay in between. CDR1 is MDHEN, CDR2 SYDVKM, per germline. CDR3 length: 13 residues. The CDR3 sequence: CASSLHRGYGYTF. CDR3 in DNA: TGTGCCAGCAGTTTGCATCGGGGCTATGGCTACACCTTC.

There are many counts of this clonotype. V usage is TRBV5-1 and J usage is TRBJ2-5; tentatively, D is TRBD2 (6 bases). Trimming cost V 1 base and J 0 bases, with 10 bases left between them. From germline, CDR1 is SGHRS and CDR2 YFSETQ. This CDR3 region has 15 residues. In DNA form, the CDR3 reads TGCGCCAGCAGCTTGTCCCGCGGGGACCAAGAGACCCAGTACTTC. It is translated as CASSLSRGDQETQYF.

In this sample, this clonotype turned up once. V usage is TRBV5-1 and J usage is TRBJ2-1, with a tentative D call TRBD2 (6 bases). V was cut by 4 bases and J by 7 bases, with 15 bases left in between. The CDR3 length is 14 residues. The germline CDR1 and CDR2 sequences are SGHRS and YFSETQ. DNA for the CDR3: TGCGCCAGCAGCGACTCCATGGCGGGGAATGAGCAGTTCTTC. Protein sequence: CASSDSMAGNEQFF. Full variable domain (remainder filled in from reference TRBV5-1 and TRBJ2-1): KAGVTQTPRYLIKTRGQQVTLSCSPISGHRSVSWYQQTPGQGLQFLFEYFSETQRNKGNFPGRFSGRQFSNSRSEMNVSTLELGDSALYLCASSDSMAGNEQFFGPGTRLTVL.